The next 25 T cell receptor beta chains were all read from a single sample in a study of T cell changes during pregnancy in multiple sclerosis. The table came from immunoSEQ multiplex PCR; TCRdb's copy has only in-frame clones and leaves some out. The data show fewer than 40,000 clones, 90% seen once. The sample here was CD8+ T cells from peripheral blood mononuclear cells, taken in the first trimester of pregnancy. The receptors here all came from a female donor with multiple sclerosis, enrolled in a pregnancy study.

This chain links TRBV7-9 with TRBJ1-4; D call uncertain. Trimming left V 2 bases short and J 12 bases short, with 10 bases between. Per germline, CDR1 SEHNR and CDR2 FQNEAQ (reference sequence). The CDR3 has 12 amino acids. The CDR3 here is CASSLNAKELFF. CDR3 sequence (DNA): TGTGCCAGCAGCTTAAATGCGAAAGAACTGTTTTTT.

The V call is TRBV5-6, the J call TRBJ2-1; 10 bases agree with TRBD1. V gave up 8 bases and J gave up 6 bases; unmatched junction bases: 5. The germline gives CDR1 SGHDT, CDR2 YYEEEE. The CDR3 covers 13 residues. The CDR3 here is CASTGQGFNEQFF. CDR3 nucleotides: TGTGCCAGTACGGGACAGGGGTTCAATGAGCAGTTCTTC.

The chain links TRBV13 to TRBJ2-7; 9 nucleotides line up with TRBD2. The V gene end was trimmed by 0 bases and the J gene end by 3 bases; junction bases not matched to a gene: 3. Looked up from germline, CDR1 is PRHDT and CDR2 is FYEKMQ (reference sequence). This CDR3 is 15 amino acids long. The CDR3 sequence is CASSLGASGNYEQYF. For the CDR3, the DNA is TGTGCCAGCAGCTTAGGTGCTAGCGGGAACTACGAGCAGTACTTC.

The chain uses TRBV4-1 and TRBJ2-3; 9 bases are shared with TRBD2. V trimming: 1 base; J trimming: 7 bases; junction bases outside the gene matches: 6. This CDR3 contains 15 residues. Germline V gives CDR1 MGHRA, CDR2 YSYEKL. CDR3 protein: CASSQAAGGVYTQYF. CDR3 DNA: TGCGCCAGCAGCCAAGCTGCGGGAGGGGTATATACGCAGTATTTT.

This chain uses TRBV5-1 with TRBJ1-5; possible D gene TRBD1, 5 bases. The germline V gene encodes CDR1 SGHRS and CDR2 YFSETQ. The CDR3 covers 15 residues. The ends were cut back, 8 bases at V and 3 bases at J, with 18 bases in the middle. The CDR3 coding sequence is TGCGCCAGTGCCATGGACAATCCGCACAATCAGCCCCAGCATTTT. Its translation: CASAMDNPHNQPQHF.

V usage is TRBV27 and J usage is TRBJ2-5, with TRBD1 matching over 8 bases. Per germline, CDR1 MNHEY and CDR2 SMNVEV (reference sequence). Trimming cost V 1 base and J 5 bases; bases outside gene matches: 9. The CDR3 is 16 residues long. The CDR3 bases are TGTGCCAGCAGTTTATATCCAGGGGGCGTTCAGGAGACCCAGTACTTC. As protein: CASSLYPGGVQETQYF.

CDR3 sequence reads: CASTTGTRGYNEQFF. CDR3 nucleotide sequence: TGTGCCAGTACGACCGGGACTAGAGGTTACAATGAGCAGTTCTTC. This sequence joins TRBV19 and TRBJ2-1, with 8 bases that match TRBD2. Germline trimming cut 7 bases from V and 4 bases from J; bases unmatched to any gene: 9. This CDR3 spans 15 amino acids. Looked up from germline, CDR1 is LNHDA and CDR2 is SQIVND (reference sequence).

The CDR3 sequence: CASSADGQGKNEQYF. The CDR3 coding sequence is TGTGCCAGCAGCGCGGATGGGCAGGGAAAGAACGAGCAGTACTTC. The chain has TRBV9 and TRBJ2-7; a possible D gene is TRBD1 (5 bases). Per the germline V gene, CDR1 is SGDLS and CDR2 is YYNGEE. The CDR3 length is 15 residues. The V and J ends lost 3 bases and 5 bases respectively, with 18 bases between them.

The chain combines TRBV6-1 with TRBJ2-5; 8 nucleotides align to TRBD1. Germline lookup yields CDR1 MNHNS and CDR2 SASEGT. CDR3 length: 16 residues. J lost 5 bases, V lost 0 bases, and 8 bases had no gene match. The CDR3 DNA reads TGTGCCAGCAGTGAAGCGTCATGGCAGGGGGCGGAGACCCAGTACTTC. Translated: CASSEASWQGAETQYF.

This chain connects TRBV6-6 to TRBJ1-1, with a tentative D call TRBD1 (5 bases). CDR3 length: 14 amino acids. V lost 10 bases to trimming and J lost 2 bases, with 17 bases between them. Germline CDR1 is MNHNY and CDR2 is SVGAGI (reference sequence). CDR3 residues: CAIDLDSTNTEAFF. CDR3 in DNA: TGTGCCATAGACCTAGACAGCACCAACACTGAAGCTTTCTTT.

The chain is built from TRBV2 and TRBJ1-1, with 8 nucleotides matching TRBD1. V was clipped by 7 bases and J by 1 base; unmatched bases: 2. The CDR3 totals 13 residues. CDR1 and CDR2 from the germline V gene are SNHLY and FYNNEI. As DNA, the CDR3 is TGTGCCAGCACCGGACAGGGGAACACTGAAGCTTTCTTT. The encoded protein is CASTGQGNTEAFF.

V and J are TRBV6-5 and TRBJ2-7; D call uncertain. Germline V gives CDR1 MNHEY, CDR2 SVGAGI. Trimming removed 4 bases at V and 6 bases at J, with 10 bases between. This CDR3 comprises 12 residues. The CDR3 DNA is TGTGCCAGCAGTTTTAATGGCCGCGAGCAGTACTTC. Translation gives CASSFNGREQYF.

The chain combines TRBV2 with TRBJ2-1, with 8 bases lining up with TRBD2. Looked up from germline, CDR1 is SNHLY and CDR2 is FYNNEI. This CDR3 comprises 15 residues. Unmatched junction bases numbered 2, after V lost 4 bases and J lost 0 bases. The CDR3 is CASSGLAGSYNEQFF. For the CDR3, the DNA is TGTGCCAGCAGTGGGCTAGCGGGCTCCTACAATGAGCAGTTCTTC.

V gene TRBV19 combines with J gene TRBJ2-1; a weak D match, TRBD2 (5 bases). Germline V gene lookup returns CDR1 LNHDA and CDR2 SQIVND (reference sequence). The CDR3 has 13 amino acids. The V gene lost 7 bases and the J gene lost 9 bases, with 16 bases spanning the gap. In DNA, the CDR3 is TGTGCCAGTACAAACGGGATAGCGACTGAGCAGTTCTTC. Its translation: CASTNGIATEQFF.

The chain carries TRBV28 and TRBJ1-1; 9 bases line up with TRBD1. J gave up 8 bases and V 1 base, and 8 bases lay outside the gene matches. CDR1 MDHEN and CDR2 SYDVKM come from the germline V gene. CDR3 length: 15 amino acids. CDR3 amino acids: CASSLYMDRGKEAFF. CDR3 nucleotides: TGTGCCAGCAGTTTATACATGGACAGGGGAAAGGAAGCTTTCTTT.

This clone came up a few times. The chain is built from TRBV11-2 and TRBJ2-7; 8 bases match TRBD1. Looked up from germline, CDR1 is SGHAT and CDR2 is FQNNGV. CDR3 length equals 16 residues. With 5 bases clipped from V and 5 bases from J, the junction kept 14 bases outside the gene matches. CDR3 loop: CASSHPEGQGANEQYF. DNA for the CDR3: TGTGCCAGCAGCCACCCCGAGGGGCAGGGGGCCAACGAGCAGTACTTC.

The CDR3 DNA is TGTGCCAGTAGTATAGGGGGGGGAACCAAAAACATTCAGTACTTC. Its translation is CASSIGGGTKNIQYF. The rearrangement uses TRBV19 and TRBJ2-4; 7 nucleotides align to TRBD2. The CDR3 consists of 15 residues. V dropped 1 base and J dropped 2; count of bases not matched to a gene: 2. The germline V gene encodes CDR1 LNHDA and CDR2 SQIVND (reference sequence).

V and J are TRBV7-9 and TRBJ2-3; 12 bases fit TRBD2. Trimming removed 5 bases from V and 4 bases from J; junction bases left unmatched: 7. The CDR3 consists of 16 residues. In germline, CDR1 is SEHNR, CDR2 FQNEAQ (reference sequence). Written as DNA, the CDR3 is TGTGCCAGCAGCACCGGACTAGCGGGAATGGCAGATACGCAGTATTTT. It encodes CASSTGLAGMADTQYF.

This clone is classed as medium-sized. This CDR3 is CASSAEGDQPQHF. The CDR3 DNA sequence: TGCGCCAGCAGCGCCGAGGGGGATCAGCCCCAGCATTTT. The rearrangement links TRBV5-1 to TRBJ1-5, with D perhaps TRBD1 (6 bases). Trimming took off 4 bases at V and 5 bases at J, with 10 bases between the two ends. CDR1 and CDR2 (germline): SGHRS, YFSETQ. This CDR3 region has 13 residues.

On this clone: This may arise from a read error, as a much more abundant clone is one base away. The chain couples TRBV5-4 to TRBJ2-7, with 10 nucleotides matching TRBD2. Germline V gene sequence: CDR1 SGHNT, CDR2 YYREEE (reference sequence). V dropped 3 bases and J dropped 3; count of bases not matched to a gene: 3. CDR3 length: 14 residues. The CDR3 nucleotides read TGTGCCAGCAGCTCCGGGACTAGCGTCTACGAGCAGTACTTC. It yields the protein CASSSGTSVYEQYF.

The genes are TRBV19 and TRBJ2-3, with D possibly matching TRBD2 (6 bases). The CDR3 extends over 16 amino acids. Germline-derived CDR1 and CDR2 are LNHDA and SQIVND (reference sequence). The V and J ends lost 5 bases and 0 bases respectively, with 15 bases between them. CDR3 in amino acids: CASSPELAPSTDTQYF. Written as DNA, the CDR3 is TGTGCCAGTAGTCCGGAACTAGCACCGAGCACAGATACGCAGTATTTT.

V and J are TRBV4-1 and TRBJ2-1; TRBD1 matches at 7 bases. Trimming at V came to 8 bases and at J to 4 bases, leaving 2 bases not matched to a gene. Germline CDR1 and CDR2: MGHRA and YSYEKL. The CDR3 is 12 residues long. CDR3 coding DNA: TGCGCCAGCCGGGACAGATACAATGAGCAGTTCTTC. Translating it yields CASRDRYNEQFF.

The chain links TRBV28 to TRBJ2-7, with D maybe TRBD2 (6 bases). The CDR3 runs 15 residues. Germline-derived CDR1 and CDR2 are MDHEN and SYDVKM. V was trimmed by 6 bases and J by 0 bases, leaving 15 bases between them. Here the CDR3 reads CASRGEDWSSYEQYF. The CDR3 DNA reads as TGTGCCAGCAGGGGGGAGGACTGGTCCTCCTACGAGCAGTACTTC. Full variable domain (rest looked up from reference TRBV28 and TRBJ2-7): DVKVTQSSRYLVKRTGEKVFLECVQDMDHENMFWYRQDPGLGLRLIYFSYDVKMKEKGDIPEGYSVSREKKERFSLILESASTNQTSMYLCASRGEDWSSYEQYFGPGTRLTVT.

For this clone: An end of the junction differs from the germline gene, which may be a read error. The J gene is TRBJ2-2, the V gene TRBV6-6; D possibly corresponds to TRBD1 (6 bases). The V gene's germline CDR1 is MNHNY and CDR2 SVGAGI (reference sequence). CDR3 length: 14 residues. The CDR3: CASSSRHSPGVLFF. The DNA for the CDR3 is TGTGCCAGCAGTTCCCGACATTCACCAGGGGTGCTGTTTTTT.

The chain carries TRBV4-2 and TRBJ1-6, with no clear D. CDR1 LGHNA and CDR2 YNFKEQ come from the germline V gene. Trimming shortened V by 0 bases and J by 9 bases, and 12 bases separated the two germline ends. The CDR3 spans 15 residues. CDR3 protein: CASSQDEWESSPLHF. CDR3 in DNA: TGTGCCAGCAGCCAAGATGAATGGGAGAGTTCACCCCTCCACTTT.